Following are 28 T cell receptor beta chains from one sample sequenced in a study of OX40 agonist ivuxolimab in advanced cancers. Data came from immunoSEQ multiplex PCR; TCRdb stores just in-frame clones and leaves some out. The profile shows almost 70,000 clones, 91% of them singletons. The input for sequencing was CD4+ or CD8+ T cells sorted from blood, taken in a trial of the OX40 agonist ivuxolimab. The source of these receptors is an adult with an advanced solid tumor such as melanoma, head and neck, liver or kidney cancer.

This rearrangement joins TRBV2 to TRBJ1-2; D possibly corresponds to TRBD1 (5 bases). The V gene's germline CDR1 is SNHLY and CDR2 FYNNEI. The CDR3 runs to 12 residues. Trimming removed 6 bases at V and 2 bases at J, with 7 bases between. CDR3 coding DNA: TGTGCCAGCAGACCAGGGAACTATGGCTACACCTTC. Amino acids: CASRPGNYGYTF.

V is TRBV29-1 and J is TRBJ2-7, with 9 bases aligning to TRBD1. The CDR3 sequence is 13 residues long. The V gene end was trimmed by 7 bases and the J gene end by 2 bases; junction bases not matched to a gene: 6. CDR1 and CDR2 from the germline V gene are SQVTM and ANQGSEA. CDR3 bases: TGCAGCGCCGGACAGGGGTCGACCTACGAGCAGTACTTC. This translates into CSAGQGSTYEQYF.

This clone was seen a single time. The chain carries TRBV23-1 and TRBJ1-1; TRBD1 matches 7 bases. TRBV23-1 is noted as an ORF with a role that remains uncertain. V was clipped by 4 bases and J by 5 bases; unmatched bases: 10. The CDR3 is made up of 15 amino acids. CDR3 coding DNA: TGCGCCAGCAGTCCTTTAACAGGGGAGAGGACTGAAGCTTTCTTT. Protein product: CASSPLTGERTEAFF.

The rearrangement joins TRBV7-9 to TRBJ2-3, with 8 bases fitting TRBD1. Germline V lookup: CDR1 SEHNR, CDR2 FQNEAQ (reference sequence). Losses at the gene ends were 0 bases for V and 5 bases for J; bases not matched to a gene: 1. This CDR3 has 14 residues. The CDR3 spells CASSLADREDTQYF. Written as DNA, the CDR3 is TGTGCCAGCAGCTTAGCGGACAGGGAAGATACGCAGTATTTT.

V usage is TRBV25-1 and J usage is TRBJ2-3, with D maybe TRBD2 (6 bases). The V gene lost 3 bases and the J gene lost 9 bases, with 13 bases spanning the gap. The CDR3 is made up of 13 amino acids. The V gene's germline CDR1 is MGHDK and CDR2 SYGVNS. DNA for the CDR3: TGTGCCAGCAGTGAGGGCGGGGTTAAAACGCAGTATTTT. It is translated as CASSEGGVKTQYF.

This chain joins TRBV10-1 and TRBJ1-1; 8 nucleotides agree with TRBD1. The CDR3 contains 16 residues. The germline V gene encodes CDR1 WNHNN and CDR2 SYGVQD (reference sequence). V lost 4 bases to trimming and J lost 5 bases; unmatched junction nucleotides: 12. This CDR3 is CASSVSLDRVGTEAFF. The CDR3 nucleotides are TGCGCCAGCAGTGTATCCCTGGACAGGGTGGGAACTGAAGCTTTCTTT.

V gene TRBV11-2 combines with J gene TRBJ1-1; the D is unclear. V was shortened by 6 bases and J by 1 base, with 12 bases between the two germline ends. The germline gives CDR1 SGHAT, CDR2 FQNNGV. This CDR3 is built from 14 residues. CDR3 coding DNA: TGTGCCAGCAGACGATCGGACGGGAACACTGAAGCTTTCTTT. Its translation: CASRRSDGNTEAFF.

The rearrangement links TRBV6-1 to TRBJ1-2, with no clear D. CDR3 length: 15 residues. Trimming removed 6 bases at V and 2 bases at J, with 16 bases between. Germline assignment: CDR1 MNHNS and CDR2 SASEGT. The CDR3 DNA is TGTGCCAGCAGCGAAAGTAATCGGGGAAACTATGGCTACACCTTC. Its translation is CASSESNRGNYGYTF.

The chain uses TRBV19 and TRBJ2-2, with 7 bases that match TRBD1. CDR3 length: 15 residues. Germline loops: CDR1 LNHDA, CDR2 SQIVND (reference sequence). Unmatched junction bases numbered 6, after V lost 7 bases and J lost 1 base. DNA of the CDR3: TGTGCCAGTAAAACAGGGGAGTTGAACACCGGGGAGCTGTTTTTT. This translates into CASKTGELNTGELFF.

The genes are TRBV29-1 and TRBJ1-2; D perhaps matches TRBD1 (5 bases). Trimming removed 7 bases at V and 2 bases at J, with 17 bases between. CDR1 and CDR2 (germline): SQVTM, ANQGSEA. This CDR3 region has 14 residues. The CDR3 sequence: CSAGGSPPNYGYTF. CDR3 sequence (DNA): TGCAGCGCGGGGGGGTCCCCCCCGAACTATGGCTACACCTTC.

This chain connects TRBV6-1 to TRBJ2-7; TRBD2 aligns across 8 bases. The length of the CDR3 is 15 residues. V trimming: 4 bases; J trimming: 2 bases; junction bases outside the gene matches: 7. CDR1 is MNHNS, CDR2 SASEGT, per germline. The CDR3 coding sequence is TGTGCCAGCAGTGCGTTATCGGGAGGGACCTACGAGCAGTACTTC. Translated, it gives CASSALSGGTYEQYF.

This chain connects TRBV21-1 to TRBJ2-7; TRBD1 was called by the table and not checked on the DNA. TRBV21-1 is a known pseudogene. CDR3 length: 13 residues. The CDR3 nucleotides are TGTGCCAGCAGCAGCCTAACAGGGAACGAGCAGTACTTC. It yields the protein CASSSLTGNEQYF.

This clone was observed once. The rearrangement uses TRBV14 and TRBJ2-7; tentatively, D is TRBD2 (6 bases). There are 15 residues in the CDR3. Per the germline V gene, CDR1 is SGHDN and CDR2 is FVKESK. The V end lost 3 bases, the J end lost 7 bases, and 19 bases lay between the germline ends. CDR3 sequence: CASSQGLAFGWEQYF. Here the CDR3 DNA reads TGTGCCAGCAGCCAGGGGCTAGCGTTCGGATGGGAGCAGTACTTC.

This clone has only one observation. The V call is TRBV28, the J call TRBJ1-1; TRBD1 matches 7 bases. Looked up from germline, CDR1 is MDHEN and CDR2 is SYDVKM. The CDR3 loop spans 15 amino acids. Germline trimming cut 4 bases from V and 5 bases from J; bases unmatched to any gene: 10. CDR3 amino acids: CASSSYRGGGTEAFF. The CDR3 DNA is TGTGCCAGCAGTTCATACAGGGGAGGAGGAACTGAAGCTTTCTTT.

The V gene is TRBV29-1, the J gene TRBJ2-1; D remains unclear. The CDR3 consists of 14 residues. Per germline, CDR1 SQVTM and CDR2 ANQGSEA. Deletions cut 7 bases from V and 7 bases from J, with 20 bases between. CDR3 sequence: CSADPRRAGNEQFF. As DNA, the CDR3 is TGCAGCGCCGACCCCCGACGAGCAGGTAATGAGCAGTTCTTC.

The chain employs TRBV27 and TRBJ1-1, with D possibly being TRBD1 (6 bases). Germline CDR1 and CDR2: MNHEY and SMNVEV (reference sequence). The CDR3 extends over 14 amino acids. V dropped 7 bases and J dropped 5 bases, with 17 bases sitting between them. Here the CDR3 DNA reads TGTGCCAGCACCTCTCTCTTGGGGGCAACTGAAGCTTTCTTT. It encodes CASTSLLGATEAFF.

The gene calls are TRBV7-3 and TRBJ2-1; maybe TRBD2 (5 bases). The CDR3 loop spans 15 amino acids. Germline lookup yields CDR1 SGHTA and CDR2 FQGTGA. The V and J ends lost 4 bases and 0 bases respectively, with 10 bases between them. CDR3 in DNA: TGTGCCAGCAGCTCACAAAGCGGCTCCTACAATGAGCAGTTCTTC. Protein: CASSSQSGSYNEQFF.

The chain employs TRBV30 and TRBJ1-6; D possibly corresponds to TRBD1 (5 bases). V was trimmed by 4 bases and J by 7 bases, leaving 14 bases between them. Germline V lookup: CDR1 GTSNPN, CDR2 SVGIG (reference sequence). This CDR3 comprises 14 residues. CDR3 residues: CAWMGTPRNSPLHF. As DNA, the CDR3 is TGTGCCTGGATGGGGACTCCTCGAAATTCACCCCTCCACTTT.

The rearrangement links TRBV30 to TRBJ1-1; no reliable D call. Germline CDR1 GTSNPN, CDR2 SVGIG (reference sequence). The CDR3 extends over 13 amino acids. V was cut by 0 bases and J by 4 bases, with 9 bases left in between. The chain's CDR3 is CAWSVSDITEAFF. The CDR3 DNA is TGTGCCTGGAGTGTATCCGATATCACTGAAGCTTTCTTT.

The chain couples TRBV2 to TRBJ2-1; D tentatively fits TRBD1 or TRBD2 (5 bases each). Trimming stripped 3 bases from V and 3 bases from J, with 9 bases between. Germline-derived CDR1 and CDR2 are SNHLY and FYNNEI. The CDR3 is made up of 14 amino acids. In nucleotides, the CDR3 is TGTGCCAGCAGTGAGGGGGATAACTACAATGAGCAGTTCTTC. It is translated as CASSEGDNYNEQFF.

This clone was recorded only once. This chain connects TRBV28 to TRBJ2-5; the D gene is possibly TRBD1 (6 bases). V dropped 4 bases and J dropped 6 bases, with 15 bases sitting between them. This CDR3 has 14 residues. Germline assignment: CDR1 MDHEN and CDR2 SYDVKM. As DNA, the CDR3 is TGTGCCAGCAGTTCTCACAGGGTCGGGAAGACCCAGTACTTC. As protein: CASSSHRVGKTQYF. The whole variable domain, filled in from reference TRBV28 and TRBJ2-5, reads DVKVTQSSRYLVKRTGEKVFLECVQDMDHENMFWYRQDPGLGLRLIYFSYDVKMKEKGDIPEGYSVSREKKERFSLILESASTNQTSMYLCASSSHRVGKTQYFGPGTRLLVL.

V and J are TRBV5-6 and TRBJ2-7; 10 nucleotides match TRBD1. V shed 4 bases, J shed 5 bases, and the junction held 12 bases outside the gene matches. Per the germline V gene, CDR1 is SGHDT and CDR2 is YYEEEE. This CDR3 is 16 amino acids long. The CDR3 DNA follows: TGTGCCAGCAGCCCCCGGGACAGGGGTTTTCAGGACGAGCAGTACTTC. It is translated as CASSPRDRGFQDEQYF.

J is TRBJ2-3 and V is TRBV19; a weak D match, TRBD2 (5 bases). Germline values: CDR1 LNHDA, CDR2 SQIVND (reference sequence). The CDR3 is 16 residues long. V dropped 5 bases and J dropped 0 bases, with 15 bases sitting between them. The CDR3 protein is CASSVEGLSSTDTQYF. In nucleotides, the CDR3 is TGTGCCAGTAGTGTGGAAGGACTTTCTAGCACAGATACGCAGTATTTT.

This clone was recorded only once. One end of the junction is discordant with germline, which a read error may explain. The CDR3 loop reads CASSLVGDYNSLLHF. As DNA, the CDR3 is TGTGCCAGCAGCTTAGTAGGCGACTATAATTCACTCCTCCACTTT. V is TRBV11-1 and J is TRBJ1-6, with D uncertain. The CDR3 has 15 residues. Germline V CDR1 and CDR2: SGHAT, FQDESV (reference sequence).

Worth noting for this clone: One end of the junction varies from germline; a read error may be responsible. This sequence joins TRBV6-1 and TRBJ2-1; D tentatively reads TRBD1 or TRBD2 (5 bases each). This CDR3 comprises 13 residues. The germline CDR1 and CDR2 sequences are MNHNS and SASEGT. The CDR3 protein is CASSEGPDSSDVF. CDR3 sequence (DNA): TGTGCCAGCAGTGAGGGACCCGACAGCTCCGATGTCTTC.

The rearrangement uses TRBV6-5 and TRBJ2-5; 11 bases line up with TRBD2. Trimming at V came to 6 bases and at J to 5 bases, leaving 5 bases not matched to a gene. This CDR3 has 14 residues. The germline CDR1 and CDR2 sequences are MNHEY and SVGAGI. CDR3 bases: TGTGCCAGCAGATTCTTAGCGGGAGGGGAGACCCAGTACTTC. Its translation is CASRFLAGGETQYF.

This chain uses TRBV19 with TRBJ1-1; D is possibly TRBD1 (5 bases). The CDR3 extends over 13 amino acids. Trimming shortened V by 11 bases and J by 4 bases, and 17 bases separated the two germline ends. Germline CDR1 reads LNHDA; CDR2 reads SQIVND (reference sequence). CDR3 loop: CASRDLWGTEAFF. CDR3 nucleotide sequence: TGTGCCTCCAGGGATTTGTGGGGCACTGAAGCTTTCTTT.

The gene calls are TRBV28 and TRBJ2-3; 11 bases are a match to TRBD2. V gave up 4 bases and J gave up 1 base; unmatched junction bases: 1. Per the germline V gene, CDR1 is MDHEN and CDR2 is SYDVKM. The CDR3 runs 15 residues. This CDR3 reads CASSSLAGGTDTQYF. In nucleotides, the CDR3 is TGTGCCAGCAGTTCACTAGCGGGAGGCACAGATACGCAGTATTTT. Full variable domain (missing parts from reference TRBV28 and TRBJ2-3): DVKVTQSSRYLVKRTGEKVFLECVQDMDHENMFWYRQDPGLGLRLIYFSYDVKMKEKGDIPEGYSVSREKKERFSLILESASTNQTSMYLCASSSLAGGTDTQYFGPGTRLTVL.